This T cell receptor beta chain was identified in a study of shared clonotypes between healthy human individuals. About the study: In total, the donors were two women and a few men aged 18 to 49. Per-donor plates numbered three CD4 naive, three CD4 memory, two CD8 naive and one CD8 memory.

Assay runs were performed at deep level. Libraries were prepared by immunoSEQ multiplex PCR; TCRdb keeps only in-frame clonotypes and omits some of them. Of roughly 1,100,000 clones listed, under 80% are singletons. The V gene lost 0 bases and the J gene lost 5 bases, with 10 bases spanning the gap. The length of the CDR3 is 14 residues. Germline V CDR1 and CDR2: KGHSH, LQKENI. This receptor was taken from a man aged 18 to 30 in good health. The sample taken for sequencing was memory CD4+ T cells sorted from blood. Subset denoted: CD45RA-negative fraction. J is TRBJ2-5 and V is TRBV18; tentatively, D is TRBD1 (5 bases). CDR3 sequence reads: CASSPPVRAETQYF. CDR3 nucleotide sequence: TGTGCCAGCTCACCACCGGTCAGGGCGGAGACCCAGTACTTC.